This T cell receptor (beta chain) was identified during a study of T cell repertoires in cytomegalovirus infection. In the case of this clonotype: Its antigen is still unknown.

The CDR3 totals 14 residues. Germline CDR1 reads LNHDA; CDR2 reads SQIVND (reference sequence). Trimming took 10 bases from V and 3 from J, leaving 15 bases between them. TCRdb analysed the reads with MiXCR anew, one entry per CDR3 protein. The data contain some 270,000 distinct CDR3 sequences, less than 25% of them seen just once; the ten biggest clones take up approximately 19%. The receptor was derived from a human donor in good health (CMV status not recorded). Some clones in this sample may be carry-over from other donors' samples. V is TRBV19 and J is TRBJ2-2, with D possibly matching TRBD2 (7 bases). The input for sequencing was cultured PBMCs, taken from culture after CMV antigen stimulation. The CDR3 DNA reads as TGTGCCACCCGGGGGGCGCGGGACACCGGGGAGCTGTTTTTT. Translated, it gives CATRGARDTGELFF. The variable domain in full, with the rest retrieved from reference TRBV19 and TRBJ2-2, is DGGITQSPKYLFRKEGQNVTLSCEQNLNHDAMYWYRQDPGQGLRLIYYSQIVNDFQKGDIAEGYSVSREKKESFPLTVTSAQKNPTAFYLCATRGARDTGELFFGEGSRLTVL.